The count of the clone carrying this T cell receptor (beta chain) is one. This specimen comes from a study of T cell responses to AZD1222 COVID-19 vaccine. Produced via immunoSEQ multiplex PCR; TCRdb's table is partial and in-frame only. The sample has around 54,000 clones, less than 90% seen once. Trimming removed 6 bases from V and 4 bases from J, with 22 bases in between. Looked up from germline, CDR1 is SGHTA and CDR2 is FQGNSA. CDR3 length: 18 amino acids. The receptor's source is an adult who received the AZD1222 COVID-19 vaccine. The chain is built from TRBV7-2 and TRBJ1-6; D perhaps matches TRBD1 (5 bases). Source: peripheral blood, taken 28 days after the second AZD1222 dose. The CDR3 is CASRVTGTSLPYNSPLHF. DNA for the CDR3: TGTGCCAGCAGAGTGACCGGGACCTCGCTCCCATATAATTCACCCCTCCACTTT.